The sequence of this TCR beta chain was determined in a study of post-analysis software for immune sequencing data. Turning to the study itself: Included courses were relapsing-remitting and secondary progressive multiple sclerosis; progressive-relapsing multiple sclerosis was also included.

The CDR3 sequence is 12 residues long. V lost 1 base and J 5 bases, leaving 5 bases between the germline ends. The V gene's germline CDR1 is LGHDT and CDR2 YNNKEL (reference sequence). Study-wide points: Same-batch samples co-clustered strongly by F measure. There were five or six TRBV segments more frequent in patients than controls, and TRBV5-6, TRBV5-1 and TRBV20-1 were among them.

Researchers reported that TCR beta cDNA libraries carried unique molecular identifiers. Roughly 0.5 million cDNA molecules were obtained from around 0.96 to 9.9 million T cells. TCRdb fed the PCR reads into MiXCR, producing one record per CDR3 protein. Seen here are hundreds of thousands of distinct CDR3 sequences, approximately 57% observed once, and the top ten hold roughly 4.4%. This clonotype appeared many times. The antigen is undetermined. This TCR derives from a girl aged 5-17 years with multiple sclerosis. The V call is TRBV3-1, the J call TRBJ2-5; D is unresolved. Sequencing was performed on blood. This CDR3 is CASSQVVETQYF. DNA of the CDR3: TGTGCCAGCAGCCAAGTCGTGGAGACCCAGTACTTC.